The rows below give T cell receptor beta chains drawn from one sample of a study of CD8 T cells in Susac syndrome. One entry per CDR3 protein results from TCRdb running MiXCR on the immunoSEQ multiplex PCR reads. The table records about 110,000 distinct CDR3 sequences, around 95% of them present only once. The sequenced sample was CD4+ T cells from PBMCs. These receptors all stem from a human donor in good health. CDR3s include the opening cysteine and the closing phenylalanine or tryptophan. The D gene is left open where the match is weak. Not all rows give a size; the values are once, few, many and, for expanded clones, a class.

size	V	D	J	CDR3	DNA
NA	TRBV3-1	TRBD1	TRBJ1-1	CASSQTGAGTEAFF	TGTGCCAGCAGCCAGACAGGGGCGGGGACTGAAGCTTTCTTT
NA	TRBV19	TRBD1	TRBJ2-2	CASSILAGGDTGELFF	TGTGCCAGTAGTATTTTGGCAGGGGGTGATACCGGGGAGCTGTTTTTT
NA	TRBV6-2/TRBV6-3	TRBD1	TRBJ1-5	CASSSTGTGGQPQHF	TGTGCCAGCAGTTCCACCGGGACAGGGGGTCAGCCCCAGCATTTT
NA	TRBV9	NA	TRBJ2-4	CASSVVEQGIQYF	TGTGCCAGCAGCGTAGTTGAGCAGGGCATTCAGTACTTC
NA	TRBV6-6	NA	TRBJ2-1	CASSVSRDEQFF	TGTGCCAGCAGTGTCTCGAGGGATGAGCAGTTCTTC
NA	TRBV7-2	TRBD1	TRBJ2-1	CASSLVGTGIYNEQFF	TGTGCCAGCAGCTTAGTCGGGACAGGGATATACAATGAGCAGTTCTTC
NA	TRBV2	NA	TRBJ1-6	CASRGTGTDNSPLHF	TGTGCCAGCAGGGGGACCGGGACCGATAATTCACCCCTCCACTTT
NA	TRBV29-1	NA	TRBJ2-1	CSTLGRIYNEQFF	TGCAGCACCCTCGGCCGGATTTACAATGAGCAGTTCTTC
NA	TRBV3-1	NA	TRBJ2-1	CASSQDQYSYNEQFF	TGTGCCAGCAGCCAAGACCAGTACTCCTACAATGAGCAGTTCTTC
NA	TRBV7-9	NA	TRBJ2-2	CASSLGGLFANTGELFF	TGTGCCAGCAGCTTGGGGGGCTTGTTCGCGAACACCGGGGAGCTGTTTTTT
NA	TRBV9	TRBD1	TRBJ2-3	CASSVDAGQGTDTQYF	TGTGCCAGCAGCGTAGATGCAGGACAGGGCACAGATACGCAGTATTTT
NA	TRBV27	NA	TRBJ1-2	CASSLSSSDGYTF	TGTGCCAGCAGTTTAAGTTCCTCAGATGGCTACACCTTC
NA	TRBV5-1	NA	TRBJ2-5	CASSLEAIGSETQYF	TGCGCCAGCAGCTTGGAGGCAATCGGGTCGGAGACCCAGTACTTC
once	TRBV5-6	NA	TRBJ2-5	CASSARRTAVGTQYF	TGTGCCAGCAGCGCGAGGCGGACCGCGGTTGGGACCCAGTACTTC
NA	TRBV2	NA	TRBJ2-7	CASSEGGVSRTGSTYEQYF	TGTGCCAGCAGTGAAGGGGGGGTCTCACGTACCGGGAGCACCTACGAGCAGTACTTC
NA	TRBV6-2/TRBV6-3	NA	TRBJ2-7	CASGERGPYEQYF	TGTGCCAGCGGGGAGAGGGGCCCCTACGAGCAGTACTTC
NA	TRBV20-1	NA	TRBJ2-7	CSARDRGTRGGYEQYF	TGCAGTGCTAGAGATCGCGGAACAAGGGGGGGGTACGAGCAGTACTTC
NA	TRBV20-1	TRBD1	TRBJ2-7	CSARPTGQGRYEQYF	TGCAGTGCTAGACCCACCGGACAGGGGCGGTACGAGCAGTACTTC
NA	TRBV7-8	NA	TRBJ1-2	CASTEGPINYGYTF	TGTGCCAGCACAGAGGGACCGATTAACTATGGCTACACCTTC
NA	TRBV9	NA	TRBJ2-1	CASSVDGEQFF	TGTGCCAGCAGCGTAGACGGGGAGCAGTTCTTC
NA	TRBV29-1	NA	TRBJ2-3	CSVEDTAVGDTQYF	TGCAGCGTTGAAGATACCGCGGTTGGAGATACGCAGTATTTT
once	TRBV2	NA	TRBJ1-1	CASRALVKAAFF	TGTGCCAGCAGGGCGTTGGTAAAGGCGGCTTTCTTT
NA	TRBV20-1	NA	TRBJ2-4	CSAPDLLAKNIQYF	TGCAGTGCTCCAGATCTTCTAGCCAAAAACATTCAGTACTTC
NA	TRBV27	NA	TRBJ2-5	CASSPERLKETQYF	TGTGCCAGCAGCCCCGAACGTCTTAAAGAGACCCAGTACTTC
NA	TRBV2	NA	TRBJ2-5	CASSFTGAETQYF	TGTGCCAGCAGTTTTACGGGTGCAGAGACCCAGTACTTC
NA	TRBV11-3	TRBD2	TRBJ2-7	CASSMTSGSDEQYF	TGTGCCAGCAGTATGACTAGCGGGAGTGACGAGCAGTACTTC
NA	TRBV23-1	NA	TRBJ2-1	CASSQLVGDNEQFF	TGCGCCAGCAGCCAGTTGGTGGGTGACAATGAGCAGTTCTTC
NA	TRBV18	TRBD1	TRBJ2-2	CASGPGQRNTGELFF	TGTGCCAGCGGGCCGGGACAGCGAAACACCGGGGAGCTGTTTTTT
once	TRBV28	NA	TRBJ2-5	CASRLKETQYF	TGTGCCAGCAGGCTCAAGGAGACCCAGTACTTC
NA	TRBV28	NA	TRBJ2-4	CASSLEAGTKNIQYF	TGTGCCAGCAGTTTGGAGGCCGGGACAAAAAACATTCAGTACTTC
NA	TRBV9	NA	TRBJ2-4	CASSAAPSENIQYF	TGTGCCAGCAGCGCAGCCCCTAGTGAAAACATTCAGTACTTC
NA	TRBV20-1	NA	TRBJ2-5	CSASPGVDPYF	TGCAGTGCTTCCCCCGGAGTCGACCCGTACTTC
NA	TRBV3-1	NA	TRBJ1-4	CASSISKANEKLFF	TGTGCCAGCAGCATATCGAAAGCTAATGAAAAACTGTTTTTT
NA	TRBV6-4	TRBD1	TRBJ2-5	CASRGEQGNPKETQYF	TGTGCCAGCAGGGGGGAACAGGGGAATCCTAAAGAGACCCAGTACTTC
NA	TRBV18	TRBD1	TRBJ2-7	CASSPGQGKFYEQYF	TGTGCCAGCTCACCGGGACAGGGGAAATTTTACGAGCAGTACTTC
once	TRBV30	NA	TRBJ1-6	CAWRQSSYNSPLHF	TGTGCCTGGCGCCAGAGCTCCTATAATTCACCCCTCCACTTT
NA	TRBV12-3/TRBV12-4	TRBD2	TRBJ2-2	CASSLGLAGTGELFF	TGTGCCAGCAGTTTGGGACTAGCGGGGACCGGGGAGCTGTTTTTT
NA	TRBV5-1	NA	TRBJ1-2	CASSFTDYYGYTF	TGCGCCAGCAGCTTTACAGACTACTATGGCTACACCTTC
NA	TRBV12-5	TRBD2	TRBJ2-1	CASGLVLSGRIRNEQFF	TGTGCTAGTGGTTTGGTACTGAGCGGGAGGATCCGGAATGAGCAGTTCTTC
NA	TRBV12-3/TRBV12-4	NA	TRBJ2-5	CASSFLVAQETQYF	TGTGCCAGCAGTTTCCTCGTCGCCCAAGAGACCCAGTACTTC
NA	TRBV27	TRBD1	TRBJ2-7	CASSLLGGPQQYF	TGTGCCAGCAGTTTACTAGGGGGCCCTCAGCAGTACTTC
NA	TRBV9	TRBD2	TRBJ2-2	CASSPPLGAGGTGELFF	TGTGCCAGCAGCCCCCCCTTGGGAGCGGGGGGTACCGGGGAGCTGTTTTTT
once	TRBV7-7	NA	TRBJ2-2	CASSYSPRGTNTGELFF	TGTGCTAGCAGCTACTCGCCAAGGGGGACGAACACCGGGGAGCTGTTTTTT
NA	TRBV15	NA	TRBJ1-5	CATSRDLHAGVSDQPQHF	TGTGCCACCAGCAGAGATCTCCACGCGGGGGTTAGTGATCAGCCCCAGCATTTT
once	TRBV14	NA	TRBJ2-5	CASSPLEGYQETQYF	TGTGCCAGCAGCCCCTTGGAGGGGTACCAAGAGACCCAGTACTTC
NA	TRBV19	TRBD1	TRBJ1-1	CASSMATGSTEAFF	TGTGCCAGTAGTATGGCGACAGGGAGCACTGAAGCTTTCTTT
NA	TRBV7-2	TRBD1	TRBJ2-7	CASSFLDRELSYEQYF	TGTGCCAGCAGTTTCCTGGACAGGGAGCTCTCCTACGAGCAGTACTTC
NA	TRBV10-3	NA	TRBJ2-7	CASSGPLGDYEQYF	TGTGCCAGCTCGGGACCGCTGGGGGACTACGAGCAGTACTTC
NA	TRBV20-1	NA	TRBJ1-3	CSARDPRQGTGNTIYF	TGCAGTGCTAGAGACCCCCGGCAGGGCACGGGAAACACCATATATTTT
NA	TRBV25-1	NA	TRBJ2-5	CASSEYGRLETQYF	TGTGCCAGCAGTGAATATGGTCGCTTAGAGACCCAGTACTTC
NA	TRBV24-1	TRBD1	TRBJ2-3	CATSGQGRPDTQYF	TGTGCCACCAGTGGACAGGGCCGGCCAGATACGCAGTATTTT
NA	TRBV11-2	TRBD2	TRBJ2-1	CASSDPGGSVDEQFF	TGTGCCAGCAGCGACCCTGGCGGGAGTGTCGATGAGCAGTTCTTC
NA	TRBV6-5	TRBD1	TRBJ2-7	CASSSRDSAYEQYF	TGTGCCAGCAGTTCCCGGGACAGTGCCTACGAGCAGTACTTC
NA	TRBV20-1	TRBD2	TRBJ2-7	CSARDRLAGLGEQYF	TGCAGTGCTAGAGACCGACTAGCGGGGCTGGGGGAGCAGTACTTC
NA	TRBV18	NA	TRBJ2-5	CASSPGGQSQETQYF	TGTGCCAGCTCACCGGGAGGACAGAGCCAAGAGACCCAGTACTTC
NA	TRBV6-2/TRBV6-3	TRBD2	TRBJ2-3	CASSSPSGRGFAQYF	TGTGCCAGCAGTTCCCCTAGCGGGAGAGGGTTCGCGCAGTATTTT
few	TRBV5-4	NA	TRBJ2-1	CASSLSSNEQFF	TGTGCCAGCAGCTTGAGTTCTAATGAGCAGTTCTTC
NA	TRBV19	TRBD2	TRBJ2-7	CASSISSGKIPYEQYF	TGTGCCAGTAGTATATCTAGCGGGAAAATCCCCTACGAGCAGTACTTC
NA	TRBV29-1	NA	TRBJ2-5	CSVGGDTQETQYF	TGCAGCGTTGGTGGAGACACCCAAGAGACCCAGTACTTC